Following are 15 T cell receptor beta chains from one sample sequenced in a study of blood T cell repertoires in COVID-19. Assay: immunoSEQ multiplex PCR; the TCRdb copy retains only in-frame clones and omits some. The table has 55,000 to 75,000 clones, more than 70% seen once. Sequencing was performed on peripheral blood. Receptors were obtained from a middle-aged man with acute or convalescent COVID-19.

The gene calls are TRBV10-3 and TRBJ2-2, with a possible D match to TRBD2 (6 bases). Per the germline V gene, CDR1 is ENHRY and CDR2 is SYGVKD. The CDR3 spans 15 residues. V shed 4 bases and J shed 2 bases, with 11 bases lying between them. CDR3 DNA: TGTGCCATCAGTGGGAGGGACTTCAACACCGGGGAGCTGTTTTTT. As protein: CAISGRDFNTGELFF.

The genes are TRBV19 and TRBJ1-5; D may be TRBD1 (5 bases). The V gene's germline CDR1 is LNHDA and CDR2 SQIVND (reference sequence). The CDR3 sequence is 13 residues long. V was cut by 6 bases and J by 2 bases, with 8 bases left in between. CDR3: CASRGEGNQPQHF. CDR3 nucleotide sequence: TGTGCCAGTAGAGGGGAGGGCAATCAGCCCCAGCATTTT.

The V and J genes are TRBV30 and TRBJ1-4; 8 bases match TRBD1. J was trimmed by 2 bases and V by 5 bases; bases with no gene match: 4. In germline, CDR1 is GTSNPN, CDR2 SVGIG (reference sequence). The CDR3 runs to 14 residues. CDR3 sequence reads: CAWARTGTNEKLFF. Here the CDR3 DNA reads TGTGCCTGGGCCAGGACAGGGACTAATGAAAAACTGTTTTTT.

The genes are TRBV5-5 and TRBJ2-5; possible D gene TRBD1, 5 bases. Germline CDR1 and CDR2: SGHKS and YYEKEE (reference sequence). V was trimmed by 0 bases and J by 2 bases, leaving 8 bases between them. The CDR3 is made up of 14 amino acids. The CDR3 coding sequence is TGTGCCAGCAGCTTGGCGCAGGGACAAGAGACCCAGTACTTC. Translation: CASSLAQGQETQYF.

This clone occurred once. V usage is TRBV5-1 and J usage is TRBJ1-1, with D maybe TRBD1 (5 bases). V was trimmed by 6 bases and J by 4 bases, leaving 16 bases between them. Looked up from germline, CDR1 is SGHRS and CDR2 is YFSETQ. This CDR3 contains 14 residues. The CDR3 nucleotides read TGCGCCAGCACCCAGGACACTGTTCCCACTGAAGCTTTCTTT. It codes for CASTQDTVPTEAFF.

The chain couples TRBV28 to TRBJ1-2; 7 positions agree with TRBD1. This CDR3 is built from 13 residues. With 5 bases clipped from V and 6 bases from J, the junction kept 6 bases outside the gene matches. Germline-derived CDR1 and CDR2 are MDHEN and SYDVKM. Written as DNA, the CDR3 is TGTGCCAGCAGTCAAGCCAGGGGGGATGGCTACACCTTC. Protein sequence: CASSQARGDGYTF.

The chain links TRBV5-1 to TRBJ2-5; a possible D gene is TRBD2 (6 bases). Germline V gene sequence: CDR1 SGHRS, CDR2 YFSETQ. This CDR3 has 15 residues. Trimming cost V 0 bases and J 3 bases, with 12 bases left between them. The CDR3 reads CASSLALASEETQYF. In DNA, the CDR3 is TGCGCCAGCAGCTTGGCCTTGGCTAGCGAAGAGACCCAGTACTTC.

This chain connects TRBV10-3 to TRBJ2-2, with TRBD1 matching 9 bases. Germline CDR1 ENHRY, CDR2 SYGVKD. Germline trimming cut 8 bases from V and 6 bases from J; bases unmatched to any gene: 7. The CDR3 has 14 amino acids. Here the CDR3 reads CAIGTGTSPGELFF. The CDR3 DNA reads TGTGCCATCGGGACAGGGACTTCCCCCGGGGAGCTGTTTTTT.

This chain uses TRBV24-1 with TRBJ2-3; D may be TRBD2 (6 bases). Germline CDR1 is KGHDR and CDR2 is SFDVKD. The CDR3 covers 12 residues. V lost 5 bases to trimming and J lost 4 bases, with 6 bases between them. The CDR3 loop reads CATSGEADTQYF. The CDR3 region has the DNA TGTGCCACCAGTGGGGAGGCAGATACGCAGTATTTT.

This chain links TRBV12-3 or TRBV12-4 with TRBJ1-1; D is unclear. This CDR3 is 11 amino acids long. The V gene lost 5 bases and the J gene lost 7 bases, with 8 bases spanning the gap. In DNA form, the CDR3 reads TGTGCCAGCAGTCCCCCAGGTGAAGCTTTCTTT. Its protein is CASSPPGEAFF.

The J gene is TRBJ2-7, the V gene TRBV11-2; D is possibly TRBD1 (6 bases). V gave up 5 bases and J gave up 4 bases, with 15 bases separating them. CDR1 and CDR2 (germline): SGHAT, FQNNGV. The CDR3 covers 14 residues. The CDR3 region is CASSQGAGAYEQYF. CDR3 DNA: TGTGCCAGCAGCCAAGGGGCAGGGGCTTACGAGCAGTACTTC.

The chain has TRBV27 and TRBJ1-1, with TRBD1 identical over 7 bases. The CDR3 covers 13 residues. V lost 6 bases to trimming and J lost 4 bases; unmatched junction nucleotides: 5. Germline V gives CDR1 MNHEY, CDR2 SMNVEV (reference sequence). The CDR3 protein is CASRAHRGTEAFF. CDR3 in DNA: TGTGCCAGCAGAGCTCACAGGGGCACTGAAGCTTTCTTT.

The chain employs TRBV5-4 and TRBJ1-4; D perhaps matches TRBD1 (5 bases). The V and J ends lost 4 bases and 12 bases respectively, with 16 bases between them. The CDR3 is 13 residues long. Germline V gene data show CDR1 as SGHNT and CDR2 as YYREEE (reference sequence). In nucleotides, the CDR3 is TGTGCCAGCAGCATGGTTCAGGGCGGTCAACTGTTTTTT. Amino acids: CASSMVQGGQLFF.

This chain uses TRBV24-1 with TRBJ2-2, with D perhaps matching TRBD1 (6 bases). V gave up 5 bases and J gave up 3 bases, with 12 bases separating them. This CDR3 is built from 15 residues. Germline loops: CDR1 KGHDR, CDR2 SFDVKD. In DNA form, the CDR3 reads TGTGCCACCAGTGCCACAGGGTCGTACACCGGGGAGCTGTTTTTT. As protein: CATSATGSYTGELFF.

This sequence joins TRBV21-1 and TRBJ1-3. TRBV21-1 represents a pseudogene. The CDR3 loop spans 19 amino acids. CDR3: CASSKVGEGGNLSGNTIYF. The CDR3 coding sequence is TGTGCCAGCAGCAAAGTTGGAGAGGGCGGGAACTTGTCTGGAAACACCATATATTTT.